Listed below are T cell receptor beta chains from one sample, sequenced in a study of blood T cell repertoires in COVID-19. Method: immunoSEQ multiplex PCR; TCRdb's copy keeps in-frame clones and lacks some. Altogether some 180,000 clones are present, roughly 88% being singletons, with the ten largest covering about 7%. Sequencing input: peripheral blood. Receptors were obtained from a woman between 40 and 55 years old with COVID-19, enrolled during active disease. Both conserved end residues are part of each CDR3. A D gene is named only where the DNA matches it firmly. Clone size, where shown, is once, few, many, or a class for clones that have expanded.

TRBJ2-2 TRBV12-3/TRBV12-4 NA NA TGTGCCAGCAGTCCTAGTATCACCGGGGAGCTGTTTTTT CASSPSITGELFF
TRBJ1-4 TRBV9 TRBD1 NA TGTGCCAGCAGCACCCAGGGGGGTCCAACTAATGAAAAACTGTTTTTT CASSTQGGPTNEKLFF
TRBJ2-1 TRBV18 NA NA TGTGCCAGCTCACCAATCTCCCGAGGAGCGTACAATGAGCAGTTCTTC CASSPISRGAYNEQFF
TRBJ1-1 TRBV4-1 TRBD1 NA TGCGCCAGCAGCCCTGAGACAGGGGCGAGGACTGAAGCTTTCTTT CASSPETGARTEAFF
TRBJ2-1 TRBV19 TRBD2 NA TGTGCCAGTAGTATGGCTAGCGGGCGCAATGAGCAGTTCTTC CASSMASGRNEQFF
TRBJ1-2 TRBV7-9 TRBD1 NA TGTGCCAGCAGCTTGCCCCGGGACAGTTACACCTTC CASSLPRDSYTF
TRBJ1-2 TRBV20-1 NA NA TGCAGTGCTAGTGAGAAGGGAGGCTATGGCTACACCTTC CSASEKGGYGYTF
TRBJ2-7 TRBV5-6 NA NA TGTGCCAGCAGTTTTGACAGGTCCTCCTACGAGCAGTACTTC CASSFDRSSYEQYF
TRBJ1-2 TRBV6-4 TRBD1 NA TGTGCCAGCAGGAGCAGACAGGGGGCGCAGGGCTACACCTTC CASRSRQGAQGYTF
TRBJ1-1 TRBV5-4 TRBD1 NA TGTGCCAGCAGCTGGACAGGGGAGACTGAAGCTTTCTTT CASSWTGETEAFF
TRBJ1-2 TRBV6-5 NA NA TGTGCCAGCACCACGACGGAGCGTGACTATGGCTACACCTTC CASTTTERDYGYTF
TRBJ1-6 TRBV28 NA NA TGTGCCAGCAGTCAGAATACCTATAATTCACCCCTCCACTTT CASSQNTYNSPLHF
TRBJ1-6 TRBV27 NA NA TGTGCCAGCAGTCGAGACAGCGTACTCCACTTT CASSRDSVLHF
TRBJ1-1 TRBV6-6 TRBD1 NA TGTGCCAGCAGGAACCAGGGGGCTGAAGCTTTCTTT CASRNQGAEAFF
TRBJ2-1 TRBV13 TRBD2 once TGTGCCAGCAGCTTCCGAGGAGCGGGAGGGGCTCGAGAGCAGTTCTTC CASSFRGAGGAREQFF
TRBJ1-1 TRBV5-4 NA NA TGTGCCAGCAGCTTGGTGCGGGGGGCGACTGAAGCTTTCTTT CASSLVRGATEAFF
TRBJ2-3 TRBV3-1/TRBV3-2 TRBD2 NA TGTGCCAGCAGCCAAGATCCCTCTACTAGCGGGGGGATCACAGATACGCAGTATTTT CASSQDPSTSGGITDTQYF
TRBJ1-1 TRBV10-2 TRBD1 NA TGCGCCAGCAACCAAGGACAGGGGATTACGAACACTGAAGCTTTCTTT CASNQGQGITNTEAFF
TRBJ2-4 TRBV27 NA NA TGTGCCAGCAGGGCTTGGACAGAGACGGACATTCAGTACTTC CASRAWTETDIQYF
TRBJ2-2 TRBV5-1 NA NA TGCGCCAGCAGCTTGGCGGAGGTGGGAGAGCTGTTTTTT CASSLAEVGELFF
TRBJ2-5 TRBV27 NA NA TGTGCCAGCAGTTTATGGCCGGCGGGGGAGACCCAGTACTTC CASSLWPAGETQYF
TRBJ2-7 TRBV10-3 NA NA TGTGCCATCAGTACACAGGGATCCTACGAGCAGTACTTC CAISTQGSYEQYF
TRBJ1-1 TRBV10-3 NA NA TGTGCCATCGGTACAGGGAAATTCAGTGAAGCTTTCTTT CAIGTGKFSEAFF
TRBJ2-7 TRBV29-1 TRBD2 NA TGCAGCGTTGAGCCCTCGGGAGGGTTCGAGCAGTACTTC CSVEPSGGFEQYF
TRBJ2-1 TRBV5-1 NA NA TGCGCCAGCAGCTTGGCCCCAAACCGGGAGCAGTTCTTC CASSLAPNREQFF
TRBJ1-5 TRBV21-1 NA once TGTGCCAGCATAGGGGGAAATGGTCAGCCCCAGCATTTT CASIGGNGQPQHF
TRBJ2-1 TRBV11-2 TRBD2 NA TGTGCCAGCAGCTTACCTAGCGGGGGGAAAGTTGAGCAGTTCTTC CASSLPSGGKVEQFF
TRBJ2-3 TRBV27 NA NA TGTGCCAGCAGTTTCGGTCCATGGGAGACTAGCACAGATACGCAGTATTTT CASSFGPWETSTDTQYF
TRBJ1-1 TRBV7-9 NA NA TGTGCCAGCAGCTTAGAGGCCTCCGGGAGGGCTTTCTTT CASSLEASGRAFF
TRBJ1-2 TRBV5-1 TRBD1 NA TGCGCCAGCAGTCCTACAGGGGGGGGCTATGGCTACACCTTC CASSPTGGGYGYTF
TRBJ2-2 TRBV7-3 NA NA TGTGCCAGCAGCTTAGGGCCCGGGGAGCTGTTTTTT CASSLGPGELFF
TRBJ1-5 TRBV6-5 TRBD1 NA TGTGCCAGCAGTTACTATGCAGGGGGAAGCAATCAGCCCCAGCATTTT CASSYYAGGSNQPQHF
TRBJ1-2 TRBV18 TRBD1 NA TGTGCCAGCTCACCTGAACAGGGGGCGAATGGCTACACCTTC CASSPEQGANGYTF
TRBJ1-5 TRBV6-1 NA few TGTGCCAGCAGTGAAGAGGGGTGGGGCTATCAGCCCCAGCATTTT CASSEEGWGYQPQHF
TRBJ2-3 TRBV7-2 NA NA TGTGCCACCCTCCTGAGGGAGGAGGGTTGGCAGTATTTT CATLLREEGWQYF
TRBJ1-4 TRBV25-1 NA NA TGTGCCAGCAGTGAAAGGAGCCTCGGCAAACTGTTTTTT CASSERSLGKLFF
TRBJ2-3 TRBV14 TRBD2 NA TGTGCCAGCAGCCAAGTTCCAGCGGGATACACAGATACGCAGTATTTT CASSQVPAGYTDTQYF
TRBJ2-1 TRBV5-1 NA NA TGCGCCAGCAGCTTGGACGGGAGAGGCCACAATGAGCAGTTCTTC CASSLDGRGHNEQFF
TRBJ2-3 TRBV11-2 TRBD2 NA TGTGCCAGCAGCCCCCGGACTAGCGACCGTGGAGATACGCAGTATTTT CASSPRTSDRGDTQYF
TRBJ1-4 TRBV19 NA NA TGTGCCAGTAGTAGGACTCGGGGTGAAAAACTGTTTTTT CASSRTRGEKLFF
TRBJ2-2 TRBV5-6 NA NA TGTGCCAGCAGCTTTGGAGGCGGGGAGCTGTTTTTT CASSFGGGELFF
TRBJ1-5 TRBV19 TRBD1 NA TGTGCCAGTAGTACCCGGGACAGGGCCAATAATCAGCCCCAGCATTTT CASSTRDRANNQPQHF
TRBJ2-3 TRBV6-5 NA NA TGTGCCAGCAGTTACTCGGACACTAGCACAGATACGCAGTATTTT CASSYSDTSTDTQYF
TRBJ1-5 TRBV5-1 TRBD1 NA TGCGCCAGCAGCCCGGGACAGATTCTAAATCAGCCCCAGCATTTT CASSPGQILNQPQHF
TRBJ2-7 TRBV19 NA NA TGTGCCAGTAGTAACGGGTTGAACTACGAGCAGTACTTC CASSNGLNYEQYF